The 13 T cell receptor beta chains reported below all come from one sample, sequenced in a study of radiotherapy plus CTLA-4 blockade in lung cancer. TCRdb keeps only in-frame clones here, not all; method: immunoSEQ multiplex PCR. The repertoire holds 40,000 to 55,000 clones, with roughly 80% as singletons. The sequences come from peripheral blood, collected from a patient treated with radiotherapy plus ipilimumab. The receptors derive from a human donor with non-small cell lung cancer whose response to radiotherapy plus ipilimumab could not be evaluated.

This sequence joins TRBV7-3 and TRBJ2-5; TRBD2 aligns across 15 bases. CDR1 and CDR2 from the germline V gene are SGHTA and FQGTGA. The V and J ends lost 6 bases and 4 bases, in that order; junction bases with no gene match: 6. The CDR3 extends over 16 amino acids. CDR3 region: CASRRTSGGAGETQYF. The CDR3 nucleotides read TGTGCCAGCAGGCGGACTAGCGGGGGGGCCGGAGAGACCCAGTACTTC.

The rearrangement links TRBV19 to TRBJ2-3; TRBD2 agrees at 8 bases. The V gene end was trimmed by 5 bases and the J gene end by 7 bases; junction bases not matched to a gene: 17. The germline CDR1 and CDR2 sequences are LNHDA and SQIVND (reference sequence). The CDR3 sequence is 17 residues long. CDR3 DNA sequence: TGTGCCAGTAGTGGGCTGTTGGGGGCGGGAGGCGCATATACGCAGTATTTT. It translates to CASSGLLGAGGAYTQYF. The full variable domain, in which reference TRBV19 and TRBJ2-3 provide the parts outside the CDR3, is DGGITQSPKYLFRKEGQNVTLSCEQNLNHDAMYWYRQDPGQGLRLIYYSQIVNDFQKGDIAEGYSVSREKKESFPLTVTSAQKNPTAFYLCASSGLLGAGGAYTQYFGPGTRLTVL.

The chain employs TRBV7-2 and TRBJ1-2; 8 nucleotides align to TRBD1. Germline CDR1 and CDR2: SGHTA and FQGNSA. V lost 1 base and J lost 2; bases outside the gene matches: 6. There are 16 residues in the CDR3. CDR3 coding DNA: TGTGCCAGCAGCTTAGGAAGGAGGACAGGGAACTATGGCTACACCTTC. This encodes CASSLGRRTGNYGYTF.

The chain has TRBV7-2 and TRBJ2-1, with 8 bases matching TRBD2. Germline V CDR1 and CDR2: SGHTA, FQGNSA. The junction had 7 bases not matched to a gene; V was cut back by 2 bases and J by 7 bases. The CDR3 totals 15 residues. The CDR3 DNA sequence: TGTGCCAGCAGCTTAACGGGACTAGTTGGTAATGAGCAGTTCTTC. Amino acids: CASSLTGLVGNEQFF.

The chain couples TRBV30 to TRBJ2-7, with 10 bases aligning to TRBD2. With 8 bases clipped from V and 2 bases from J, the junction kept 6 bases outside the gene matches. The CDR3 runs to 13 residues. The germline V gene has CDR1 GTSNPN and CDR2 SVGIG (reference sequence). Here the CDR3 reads CAGALAGAYEQYF. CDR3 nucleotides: TGTGCCGGTGCTCTAGCGGGGGCCTACGAGCAGTACTTC.

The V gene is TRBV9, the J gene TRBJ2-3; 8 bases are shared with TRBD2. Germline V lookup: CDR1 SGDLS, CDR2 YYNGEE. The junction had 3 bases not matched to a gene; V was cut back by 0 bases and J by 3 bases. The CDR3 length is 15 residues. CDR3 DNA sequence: TGTGCCAGCAGCGTAGTTCCTAGCGGGACAGATACGCAGTATTTT. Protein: CASSVVPSGTDTQYF. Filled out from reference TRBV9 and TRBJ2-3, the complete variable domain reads DSGVTQTPKHLITATGQRVTLRCSPRSGDLSVYWYQQSLDQGLQFLIQYYNGEERAKGNILERFSAQQFPDLHSELNLSSLELGDSALYFCASSVVPSGTDTQYFGPGTRLTVL.

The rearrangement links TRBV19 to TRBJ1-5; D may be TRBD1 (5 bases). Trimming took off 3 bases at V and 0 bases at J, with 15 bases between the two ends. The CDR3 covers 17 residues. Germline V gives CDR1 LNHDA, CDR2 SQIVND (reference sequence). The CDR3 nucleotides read TGTGCCAGTAGTATGCGGGGAGGGACCTATAGCAATCAGCCCCAGCATTTT. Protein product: CASSMRGGTYSNQPQHF. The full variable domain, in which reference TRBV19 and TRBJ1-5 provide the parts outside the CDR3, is DGGITQSPKYLFRKEGQNVTLSCEQNLNHDAMYWYRQDPGQGLRLIYYSQIVNDFQKGDIAEGYSVSREKKESFPLTVTSAQKNPTAFYLCASSMRGGTYSNQPQHFGDGTRLSIL.

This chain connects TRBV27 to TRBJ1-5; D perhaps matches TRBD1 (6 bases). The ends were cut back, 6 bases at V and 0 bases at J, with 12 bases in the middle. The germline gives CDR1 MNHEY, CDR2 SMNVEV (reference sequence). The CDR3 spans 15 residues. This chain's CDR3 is CASRGGAYSNQPQHF. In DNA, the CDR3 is TGTGCCAGCAGGGGGGGGGCCTATAGCAATCAGCCCCAGCATTTT.

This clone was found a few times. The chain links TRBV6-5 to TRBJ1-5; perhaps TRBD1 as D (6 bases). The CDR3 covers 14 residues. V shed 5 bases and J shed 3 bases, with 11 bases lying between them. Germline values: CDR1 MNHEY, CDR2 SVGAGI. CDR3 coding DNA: TGTGCCAGCAGTCCTGGGACATACAATCAGCCCCAGCATTTT. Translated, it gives CASSPGTYNQPQHF.

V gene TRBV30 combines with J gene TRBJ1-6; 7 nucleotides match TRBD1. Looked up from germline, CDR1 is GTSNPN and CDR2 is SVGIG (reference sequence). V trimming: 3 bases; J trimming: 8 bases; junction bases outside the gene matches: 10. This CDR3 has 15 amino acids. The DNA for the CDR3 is TGTGCCTGGAGAAGGGGGACAGCTTGGGATTCACCCCTCCACTTT. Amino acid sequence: CAWRRGTAWDSPLHF.

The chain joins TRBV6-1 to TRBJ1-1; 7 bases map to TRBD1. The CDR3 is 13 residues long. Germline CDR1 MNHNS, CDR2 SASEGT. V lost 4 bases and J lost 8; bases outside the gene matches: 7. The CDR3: CASSVNRGLEAFF. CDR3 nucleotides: TGTGCCAGCAGTGTTAACAGGGGCCTAGAAGCTTTCTTT.

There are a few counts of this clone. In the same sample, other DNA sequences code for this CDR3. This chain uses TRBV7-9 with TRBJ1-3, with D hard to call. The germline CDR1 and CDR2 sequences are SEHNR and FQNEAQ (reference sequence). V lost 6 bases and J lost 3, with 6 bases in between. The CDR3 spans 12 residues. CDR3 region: CASSFNGNTIYF. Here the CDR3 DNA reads TGTGCCAGCAGTTTCAATGGAAACACCATATATTTT.

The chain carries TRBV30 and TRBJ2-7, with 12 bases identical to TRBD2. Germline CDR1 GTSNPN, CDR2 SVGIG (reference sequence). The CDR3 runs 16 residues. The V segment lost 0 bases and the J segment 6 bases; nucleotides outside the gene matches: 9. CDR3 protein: CAWSVGLAGGLIEQYF. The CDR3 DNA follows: TGTGCCTGGAGTGTAGGGCTAGCGGGAGGGCTGATCGAGCAGTACTTC.